Listed below are T cell receptor beta chains from one sample, sequenced in a study of blood T cell repertoires in COVID-19. Data came from immunoSEQ multiplex PCR; TCRdb stores just in-frame clones and leaves some out. This table has approximately 170,000 clones, roughly four fifths appearing once. The sample consisted of peripheral blood. These receptors were taken from a woman aged 80 or older with COVID-19, enrolled during active disease. Each CDR3 is given with its conserved first and last residue. Fields, in order: V gene, J gene, CDR3 protein.

v_call: TRBV30
j_call: TRBJ2-3
cdr3_aa: CAWSVRAGVTDTQYF

v_call: TRBV10-1
j_call: TRBJ2-5
cdr3_aa: CASSAGTSGSWETQYF

v_call: TRBV28
j_call: TRBJ1-5
cdr3_aa: CASTRYSNQPQHF

v_call: TRBV2
j_call: TRBJ1-5
cdr3_aa: CASSITGYSEPQHF

v_call: TRBV21-1
j_call: TRBJ1-1
cdr3_aa: CASSPDRGRGFAEAFF

v_call: TRBV5-1
j_call: TRBJ2-7
cdr3_aa: CASSLEEQGISYEQYF

v_call: TRBV6-4
j_call: TRBJ1-1
cdr3_aa: CASSAEMNTEAFF

v_call: TRBV5-4
j_call: TRBJ2-1
cdr3_aa: CASSPGTGGAYNEQFF

v_call: TRBV28
j_call: TRBJ2-1
cdr3_aa: CASRSRSVNEQFF

v_call: TRBV19
j_call: TRBJ1-1
cdr3_aa: CASSISGRNTEAFF

v_call: TRBV5-1
j_call: TRBJ2-3
cdr3_aa: CASSFSPDTQYF

v_call: TRBV5-1
j_call: TRBJ1-4
cdr3_aa: CASSLRQGPTNEKLFF

v_call: TRBV4-1
j_call: TRBJ2-1
cdr3_aa: CASSQGLALHRDEQFF

v_call: TRBV12-3/TRBV12-4
j_call: TRBJ1-1
cdr3_aa: CASSFQWNTEAFF

v_call: TRBV5-4
j_call: TRBJ2-2
cdr3_aa: CASSWDRDHGELFF

v_call: TRBV6-2/TRBV6-3
j_call: TRBJ2-1
cdr3_aa: CASSYERASGVKNEQFF

v_call: TRBV3-1/TRBV3-2
j_call: TRBJ2-1
cdr3_aa: CASRPATGRGGYNEQFF

v_call: TRBV18
j_call: TRBJ2-7
cdr3_aa: CASSPTSGTYEQYF

v_call: TRBV5-1
j_call: TRBJ2-3
cdr3_aa: CASSLVADTQYF

v_call: TRBV15
j_call: TRBJ2-2
cdr3_aa: CATRRKTGVTGELFF

v_call: TRBV27
j_call: TRBJ2-7
cdr3_aa: CASRTISGTNEYEQYF

v_call: TRBV30
j_call: TRBJ1-4
cdr3_aa: CAWTRGATNEKLFF

v_call: TRBV27
j_call: TRBJ1-6
cdr3_aa: CASSLEGARVSPLHF

v_call: TRBV7-2
j_call: TRBJ2-2
cdr3_aa: CASSRTGTRVGELFF

v_call: TRBV7-3
j_call: TRBJ1-1
cdr3_aa: CASSSSPNTEAFF

v_call: TRBV7-2
j_call: TRBJ2-7
cdr3_aa: CASSFREGSGFSYEQYF

v_call: TRBV18
j_call: TRBJ1-2
cdr3_aa: CASSPLQGDGYTF

v_call: TRBV9
j_call: TRBJ2-5
cdr3_aa: CASSGTGQGVETQYF

v_call: TRBV19
j_call: TRBJ2-7
cdr3_aa: CASSWRGKTYEQYF

v_call: TRBV7-2
j_call: TRBJ2-1
cdr3_aa: CASSSWTSGGAVKQFF

v_call: TRBV9
j_call: TRBJ2-2
cdr3_aa: CASSPRGTSGRKGTGELFF

v_call: TRBV19
j_call: TRBJ2-5
cdr3_aa: CASSITVRPETQYF

v_call: TRBV18
j_call: TRBJ2-1
cdr3_aa: CASSRSQHNEQFF

v_call: TRBV7-9
j_call: TRBJ2-1
cdr3_aa: CASSPKSIVLDEQFF

v_call: TRBV18
j_call: TRBJ2-3
cdr3_aa: CASSPLFQGGGTDTQYF

v_call: TRBV3-1/TRBV3-2
j_call: TRBJ1-5
cdr3_aa: CASSSRGNQPQHF

v_call: TRBV2
j_call: TRBJ1-4
cdr3_aa: CASRRQDQTNEKLFF

v_call: TRBV19
j_call: TRBJ1-5
cdr3_aa: CASSAGQRAQPQHF

v_call: TRBV18
j_call: TRBJ1-6
cdr3_aa: CASSKQGADNSPLHF

v_call: TRBV24-1
j_call: TRBJ2-7
cdr3_aa: CATSDTGSPYEQYF

v_call: TRBV19
j_call: TRBJ2-7
cdr3_aa: CASSTPGQVIPHEQYF

v_call: TRBV6-6
j_call: TRBJ2-2
cdr3_aa: CASTQTGYTGELFF